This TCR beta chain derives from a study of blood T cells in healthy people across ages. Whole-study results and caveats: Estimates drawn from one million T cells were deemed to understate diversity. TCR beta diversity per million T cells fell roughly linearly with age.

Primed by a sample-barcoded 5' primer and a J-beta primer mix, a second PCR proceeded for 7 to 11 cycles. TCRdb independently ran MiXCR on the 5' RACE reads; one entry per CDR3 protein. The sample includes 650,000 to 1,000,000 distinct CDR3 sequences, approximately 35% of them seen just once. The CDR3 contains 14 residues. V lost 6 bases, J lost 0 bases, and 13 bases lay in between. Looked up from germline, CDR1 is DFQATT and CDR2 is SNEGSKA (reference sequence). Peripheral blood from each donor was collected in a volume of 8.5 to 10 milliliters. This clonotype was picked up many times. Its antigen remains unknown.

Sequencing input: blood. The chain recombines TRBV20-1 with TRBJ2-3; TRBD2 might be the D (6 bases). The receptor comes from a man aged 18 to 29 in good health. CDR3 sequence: CSARRGTSTDTQYF. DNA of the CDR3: TGCAGTGCCCGACGGGGGACTAGCACAGATACGCAGTATTTT.